This section outlines one T cell receptor (beta chain) sequence together with its context. This CDR3 is 18 amino acids long. Germline CDR1 and CDR2: SEHNR and FQNEAQ (reference sequence). V dropped 4 bases and J dropped 4; count of bases not matched to a gene: 10. These data belong to a study of shared T cell receptors in the human thymus. The repertoire was sequenced with immunoSEQ multiplex PCR; TCRdb's copy has only in-frame clones and lacks some. The sample includes hundreds of thousands of clones, over 90% of them seen just once. Specimen: thymocytes. The chain couples TRBV7-9 to TRBJ1-4, with TRBD1 matching over 12 bases. This receptor was taken from a human donor. The DNA of the CDR3 is TGTGCCAGCAGCTCATCCCCGGGACAGGGGGCCCTTAATGAAAAACTGTTTTTT. Translation: CASSSSPGQGALNEKLFF. Full variable domain (rest looked up from reference TRBV7-9 and TRBJ1-4): DTGVSQNPRHKITKRGQNVTFRCDPISEHNRLYWYRQTLGQGPEFLTYFQNEAQLEKSRLLSDRFSAERPKGSFSTLEIQRTEQGDSAMYLCASSSSPGQGALNEKLFFGSGTQLSVL.